The entry that follows covers one T cell receptor beta chain sequence. The entry originates in a study of blood T cell repertoires in COVID-19. The wider study: The United States, Italy and Spain supplied acute and convalescent COVID-19 samples.

V was clipped by 7 bases and J by 2 bases; unmatched bases: 10. Germline-derived CDR1 and CDR2 are SQVTM and ANQGSEA. The CDR3 length is 14 residues. The data were produced by immunoSEQ multiplex PCR, yet TCRdb's version contains in-frame clones alone and is incomplete. The repertoire holds approximately 130,000 clones, with around 83% as singletons. This chain uses TRBV29-1 with TRBJ2-5; 7 bases are shared with TRBD1. Sequenced input: PBMCs or T cells enriched from blood (not recorded which). This clonotype was sampled from a man between 25 and 39 years old who had recovered from COVID-19. The CDR3 sequence is CSGLGTERQETQYF. CDR3 sequence (DNA): TGCAGCGGATTAGGGACAGAGCGGCAAGAGACCCAGTACTTC.